This record concerns one T cell receptor (beta chain) sequence. Its antigen remains unknown. The entry originates in a study of T cell responses to AZD1222 COVID-19 vaccine. Regarding the study as a whole: The span of vaccine-associated CD4 TCRs extended across spike, with dominance at 160-218 and 743-854. Breadth and depth of Spike-specific TCRs rose after two AZD1222 doses. Most donors were white British and more were female, and clonal diversity was possibly underestimated.

Assay: immunoSEQ multiplex PCR; the TCRdb copy retains only in-frame clones and omits some. The sample yields about 120,000 clones, approximately 90% seen once. The CDR3 runs 15 residues. The ends lost 6 bases at V and 3 bases at J; junction bases unmatched: 8. Germline V gives CDR1 MDHEN, CDR2 SYDVKM. Material: peripheral blood, obtained 28 days after the second dose of the MenACWY control vaccine. The sequence came from an adult who received the MenACWY meningococcal vaccine as a control. J is TRBJ1-5 and V is TRBV28, with 7 bases matching TRBD1. The chain's CDR3 is CASRAGQLNNQPQHF. The CDR3 DNA is TGTGCCAGCAGGGCGGGACAGCTAAACAATCAGCCCCAGCATTTT.